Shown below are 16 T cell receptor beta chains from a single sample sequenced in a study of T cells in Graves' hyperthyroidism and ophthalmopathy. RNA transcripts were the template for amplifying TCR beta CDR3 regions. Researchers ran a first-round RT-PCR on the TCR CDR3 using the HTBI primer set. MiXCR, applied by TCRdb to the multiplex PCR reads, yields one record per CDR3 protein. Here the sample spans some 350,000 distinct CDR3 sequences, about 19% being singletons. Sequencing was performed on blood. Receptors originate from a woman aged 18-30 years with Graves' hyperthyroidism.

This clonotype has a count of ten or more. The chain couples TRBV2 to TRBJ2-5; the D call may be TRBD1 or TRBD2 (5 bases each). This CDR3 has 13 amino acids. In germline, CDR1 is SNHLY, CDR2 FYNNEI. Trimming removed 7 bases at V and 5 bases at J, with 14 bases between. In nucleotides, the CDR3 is TGTGCCAGCACTAGGGGACCCACGGAGACCCAGTACTTC. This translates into CASTRGPTETQYF. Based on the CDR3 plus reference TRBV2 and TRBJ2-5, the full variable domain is EPEVTQTPSHQVTQMGQEVILRCVPISNHLYFYWYRQILGQKVEFLVSFYNNEISEKSEIFDDQFSVERPDGSNFTLKIRSTKLEDSAMYFCASTRGPTETQYFGPGTRLLVL.

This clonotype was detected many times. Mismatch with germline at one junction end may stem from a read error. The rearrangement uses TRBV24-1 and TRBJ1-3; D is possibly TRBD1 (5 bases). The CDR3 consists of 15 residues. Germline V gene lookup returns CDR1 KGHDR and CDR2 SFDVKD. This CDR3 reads CATSDSPGPGNTIYF. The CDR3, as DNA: TGTGCCACCAGTGATTCTCCGGGACCTGGGAACACCATATATTTT.

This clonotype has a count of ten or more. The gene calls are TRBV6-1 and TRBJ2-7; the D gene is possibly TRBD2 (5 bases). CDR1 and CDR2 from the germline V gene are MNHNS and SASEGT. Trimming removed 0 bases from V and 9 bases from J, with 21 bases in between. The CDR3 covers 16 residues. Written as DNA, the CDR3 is TGTGCCAGCAGTGAAGCGCAGACCGGCGGGCGTGGATCGCAGTACTTC. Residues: CASSEAQTGGRGSQYF.

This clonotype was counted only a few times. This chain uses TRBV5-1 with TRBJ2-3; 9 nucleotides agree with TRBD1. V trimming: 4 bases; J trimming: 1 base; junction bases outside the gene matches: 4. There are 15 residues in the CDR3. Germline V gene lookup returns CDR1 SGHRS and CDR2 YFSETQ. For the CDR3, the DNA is TGCGCCAGCAGCGTGGGACAGGGCGGCACAGATACGCAGTATTTT. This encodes CASSVGQGGTDTQYF.

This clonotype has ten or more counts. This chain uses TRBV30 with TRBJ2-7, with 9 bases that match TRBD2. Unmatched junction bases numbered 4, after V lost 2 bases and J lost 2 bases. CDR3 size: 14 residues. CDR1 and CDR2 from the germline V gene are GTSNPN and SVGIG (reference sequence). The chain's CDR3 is CAWSRASGAYEQYF. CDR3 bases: TGTGCCTGGAGTCGGGCTAGCGGGGCCTACGAGCAGTACTTC.

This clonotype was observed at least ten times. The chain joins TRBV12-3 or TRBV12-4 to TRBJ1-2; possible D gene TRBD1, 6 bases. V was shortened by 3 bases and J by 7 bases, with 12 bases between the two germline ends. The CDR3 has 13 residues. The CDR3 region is CASSFTQGGGYTF. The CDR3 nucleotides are TGTGCCAGCAGTTTTACACAGGGCGGTGGCTACACCTTC.

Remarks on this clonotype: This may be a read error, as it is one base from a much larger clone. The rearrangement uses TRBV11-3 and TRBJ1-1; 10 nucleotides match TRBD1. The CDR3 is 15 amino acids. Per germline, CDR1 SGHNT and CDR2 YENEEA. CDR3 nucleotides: TGTGCCAGCAGTCGAGAAGGGACAGGGGACCAAGAAGCTTGCTTT. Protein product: CASSREGTGDQEACF.

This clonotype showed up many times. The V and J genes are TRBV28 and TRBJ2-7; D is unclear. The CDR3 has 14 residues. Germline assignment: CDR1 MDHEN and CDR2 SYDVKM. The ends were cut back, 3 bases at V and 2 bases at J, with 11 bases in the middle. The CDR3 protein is CASSFIISAYEQYF. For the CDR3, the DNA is TGTGCCAGCAGTTTCATAATCTCAGCCTACGAGCAGTACTTC.

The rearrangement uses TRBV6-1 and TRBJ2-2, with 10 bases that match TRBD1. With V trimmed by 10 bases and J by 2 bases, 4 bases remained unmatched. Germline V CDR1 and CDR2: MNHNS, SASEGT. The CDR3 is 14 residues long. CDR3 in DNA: TGTGCCACCGGGACAGGGGCCAACACCGGGGAGCTGTTTTTT. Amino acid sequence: CATGTGANTGELFF.

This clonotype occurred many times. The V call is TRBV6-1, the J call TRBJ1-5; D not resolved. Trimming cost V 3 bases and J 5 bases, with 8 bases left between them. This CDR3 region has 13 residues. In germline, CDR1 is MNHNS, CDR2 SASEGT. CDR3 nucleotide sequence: TGTGCCAGCAGTGATTCGGGAGATCAGCCCCAGCATTTT. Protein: CASSDSGDQPQHF.

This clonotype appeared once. The CDR3 coding sequence is TGCAGCGTTGCGGCAGGGGGATCCTACGAGCAGTACTTC. Its protein product is CSVAAGGSYEQYF. V is TRBV29-1 and J is TRBJ2-7; 7 bases fit TRBD1. Germline CDR1 and CDR2: SQVTM and ANQGSEA. CDR3 length: 13 residues. The V and J ends lost 4 bases and 1 base, in that order; junction bases with no gene match: 4.

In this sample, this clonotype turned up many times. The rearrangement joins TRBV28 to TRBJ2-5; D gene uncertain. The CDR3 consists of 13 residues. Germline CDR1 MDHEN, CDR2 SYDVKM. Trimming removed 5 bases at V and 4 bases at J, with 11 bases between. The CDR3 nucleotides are TGTGCCAGCAGTGAGCGTAGTTCAGAGACCCAGTACTTC. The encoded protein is CASSERSSETQYF. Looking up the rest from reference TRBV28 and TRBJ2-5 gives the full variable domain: DVKVTQSSRYLVKRTGEKVFLECVQDMDHENMFWYRQDPGLGLRLIYFSYDVKMKEKGDIPEGYSVSREKKERFSLILESASTNQTSMYLCASSERSSETQYFGPGTRLLVL.

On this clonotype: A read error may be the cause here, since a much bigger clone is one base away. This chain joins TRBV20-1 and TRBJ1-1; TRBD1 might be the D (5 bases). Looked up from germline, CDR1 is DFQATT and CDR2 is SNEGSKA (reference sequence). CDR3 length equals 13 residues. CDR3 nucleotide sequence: TGCAGTGCTAGCCCCGGGGGTAACACTGAATCTTTCTTT. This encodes CSASPGGNTESFF.

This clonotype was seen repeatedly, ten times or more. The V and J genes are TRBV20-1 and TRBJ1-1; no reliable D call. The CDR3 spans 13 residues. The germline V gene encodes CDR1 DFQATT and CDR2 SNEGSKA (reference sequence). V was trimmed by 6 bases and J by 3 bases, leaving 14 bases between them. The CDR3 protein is CSAVAGLDTEAFF. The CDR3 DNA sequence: TGCAGTGCGGTTGCCGGGTTGGACACTGAAGCTTTCTTT.

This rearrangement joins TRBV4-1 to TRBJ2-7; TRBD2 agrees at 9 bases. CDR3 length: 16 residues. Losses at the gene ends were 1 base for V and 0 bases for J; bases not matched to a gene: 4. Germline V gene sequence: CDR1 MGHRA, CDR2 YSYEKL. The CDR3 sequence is CASSQVLAGSSYEQYF. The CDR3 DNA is TGCGCCAGCAGCCAAGTCCTAGCGGGGAGCTCCTACGAGCAGTACTTC.

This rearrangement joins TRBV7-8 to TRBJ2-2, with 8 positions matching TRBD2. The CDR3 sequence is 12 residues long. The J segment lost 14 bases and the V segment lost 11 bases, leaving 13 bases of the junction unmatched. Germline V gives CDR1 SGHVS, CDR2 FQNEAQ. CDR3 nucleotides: TGTGCCTTACCGGACGCGGGAGGTGAACTGTTTTTT. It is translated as CALPDAGGELFF.